The text below deals with one T cell receptor (beta chain). What antigen it recognizes has not been identified. No base qualities exist here, and no much larger clone lies one base off it. This entry is derived from a study of blood T cell repertoires in COVID-19 (dated by TCRdb to about 2020). About the study as a whole: The collaborator samples originated in the United States, Italy and Spain and spanned the acute and convalescent phases of COVID-19. The material from the prospective study consisted of cDNA or gDNA derived from T cells, B-cell-depleted T cells, or PBMCs. The dataset comprised deeply sampled blood TCRbeta repertoires from subjects exposed to, actively infected with, or recovered from COVID-19. A freely available public database, intended as a resource for researchers studying the immune response to SARS-CoV-2, is where the repertoires were released. Samples were obtained from the ongoing ImmuneRACE study (first 160 participants) and from 1,254 subjects provided by 6 global collaborators. The sample metadata nearly always contained a de-identified subject ID, COVID-19 status, age in years and sex. Where HLA class I and class II types were available, the types were taken from metadata supplied by the sample provider, not from assay-based typing. General findings and caveats noted by the study authors: How much clinical and demographic metadata was included differed by source and by participant, and the metadata was provided uncurated.

From cysteine to phenylalanine, the CDR3 is 12 amino acids long. The retained sequence is limited to the CDR3, 36 bases, with the frame set at the first base. V drops 2 bases and J drops 4 bases, leaving 5 bases in between. TCRbeta CDR3 regions were amplified from genomic DNA by means of the immunoSEQ Assay, a bias-controlled multiplex PCR. The authors processed their data as follows. Nucleated cell counts per sample were estimated from amplification of reference gene primers within the assay. Sequence reads were collapsed and filtered to measure the absolute abundance of every unique TCRbeta CDR3 rearrangement. Productive Simpson clonality was computed per sample as the square root of Simpson's diversity index over productive rearrangements. Not all clones reach the TCRdb copy of this immuneACCESS table, which keeps in-frame sequences only. Checked studies attribute under half of the gap to unresolved V genes and leave the rest unexplained. V and J calls and clone size come straight from that table; D and trimming were deduced from the DNA. The sample records some 170,000 clones, around 90% of which are singletons. Roughly 4% of the sample is taken by the ten largest.

Samples from volunteer blood donors who had recovered from COVID-19 were contributed by a second Seattle source. The collaborating institutions used their own protocols to collect whole blood in K2EDTA tubes. For TCRbeta analysis, collaborator samples were shipped as frozen whole blood, as isolated PBMCs, or as DNA extracted from either sample type. The specimen was peripheral blood. The chain is encoded by TRBV12-3 or TRBV12-4 joined to TRBJ1-1; no D gene call is confident. This TCR was recovered from a woman aged 55-69 years who had recovered from COVID-19. The DNA reads as follows: TGTGCCAGCAGTTTACTGTTCACTGAAGCTTTCTTT. It translates to CASSLLFTEAFF.